This TCR beta chain is drawn from a study of T cell repertoires in cytomegalovirus infection. The wider study: CMV infection together with matching HLA type was indicated by public TCR beta signatures. Study findings and constraints: Carriers of CMV plus the relevant HLA were identified by cumulative public TCR beta family frequency. Dominating the ex vivo response were TCR beta clonotypes that were CMV-specific and HLA-C-restricted.

V was pared by 5 bases and J by 8 bases, with 26 bases between. The V gene's germline CDR1 is MNHEY and CDR2 SVGEGT. CDR3 length equals 17 residues. Each CDR3 protein gets one entry after TCRdb re-called the reads with MiXCR. The sample shows roughly 760,000 distinct CDR3 sequences, approximately 40% of them seen only once. This clonotype was seen more than once but under ten times. As yet, its antigen is unknown. The sample comprised PBMCs. The clonotype comes from a human donor in good health (CMV status not recorded). Some clones in this sample may be carry-over from other donors' samples. The gene calls are TRBV6-2 or TRBV6-3 and TRBJ2-3; D might be TRBD1 or TRBD2, each matching 5 bases. For the CDR3, the DNA is TGTGCCAGCAGTAACTGGGACGGGCACGCCGCGGGTCGTACGCAGTATTTT. Amino acid sequence: CASSNWDGHAAGRTQYF.